One and the same sample provided the 10 T cell receptor beta chains below, sequenced in a study of blood T cell repertoires in COVID-19. Sequencing was performed with immunoSEQ multiplex PCR; in TCRdb, only in-frame clones are kept and a portion is missing. The profile covers roughly 250,000 clones, with around 93% appearing a single time and 1.2% taken by the ten largest. The sample was PBMCs or T cells enriched from blood (not recorded which). These receptor sequences come from a human donor in a cohort exposed to, infected with or recovered from COVID-19 (not recorded which). The donor label of this sample is uncertain.

The CDR3 sequence: CSVSGLNQPQHF. In nucleotides, the CDR3 is TGCAGCGTTTCAGGGCTCAATCAGCCCCAGCATTTT. This sequence joins TRBV29-1 and TRBJ1-5; weak D call: TRBD1 (5 bases). Germline loops: CDR1 SQVTM, CDR2 ANQGSEA. The CDR3 is 12 residues long. With 5 bases removed from V and 3 bases from J, the gap between germline ends came to 8 bases.

DNA for the CDR3: TGTGCCATCAGTGAGCCCGGGACAGGGGGAGACGCTGAAGCTTTCTTT. Protein: CAISEPGTGGDAEAFF. This sequence joins TRBV10-3 and TRBJ1-1; 11 positions agree with TRBD1. Germline CDR1 and CDR2: ENHRY and SYGVKD. CDR3 length: 16 amino acids. The V and J ends lost 2 bases and 6 bases, in that order; junction bases with no gene match: 8.

J is TRBJ1-1 and V is TRBV7-9; 9 bases fit TRBD1. The CDR3 extends over 16 amino acids. V shed 5 bases and J 3 bases; nucleotides not matched to a gene: 10. The germline V gene has CDR1 SEHNR and CDR2 FQNEAQ (reference sequence). CDR3 bases: TGTGCCAGCAGCCCCAGAGGACAGGGGCGGGACACTGAAGCTTTCTTT. It codes for CASSPRGQGRDTEAFF. The full variable domain, rest sourced from reference TRBV7-9 and TRBJ1-1, is DTGVSQNPRHKITKRGQNVTFRCDPISEHNRLYWYRQTLGQGPEFLTYFQNEAQLEKSRLLSDRFSAERPKGSFSTLEIQRTEQGDSAMYLCASSPRGQGRDTEAFFGQGTRLTVV.

V usage is TRBV27 and J usage is TRBJ1-2; D gene ambiguous. V was cut by 4 bases and J by 4 bases, with 7 bases left in between. The CDR3 consists of 12 residues. Germline V gene lookup returns CDR1 MNHEY and CDR2 SMNVEV (reference sequence). In DNA form, the CDR3 reads TGTGCCAGCAGTTCCTACGGCTATGGCTACACCTTC. It encodes CASSSYGYGYTF.

The chain couples TRBV4-1 to TRBJ2-3; 11 bases align to TRBD1. Germline V gene data show CDR1 as MGHRA and CDR2 as YSYEKL. This CDR3 spans 17 amino acids. Trimming removed 3 bases from V and 3 bases from J; junction bases left unmatched: 8. CDR3 sequence reads: CASSHPPGQGGTDTQYF. Written as DNA, the CDR3 is TGCGCCAGCAGCCATCCCCCGGGACAGGGGGGAACAGATACGCAGTATTTT.

The rearrangement links TRBV7-2 to TRBJ1-1; 7 bases are shared with TRBD1. This CDR3 has 15 amino acids. J lost 6 bases, V lost 2 bases, and 9 bases had no gene match. The germline V gene encodes CDR1 SGHTA and CDR2 FQGNSA. Here the CDR3 DNA reads TGTGCCAGCAGCTTATATCGCATTCAGGGGGCTGAAGCTTTCTTT. It is translated as CASSLYRIQGAEAFF.

This chain links TRBV2 with TRBJ1-1; D gene unclear. CDR1 is SNHLY, CDR2 FYNNEI, per germline. This CDR3 is built from 14 residues. V was trimmed by 4 bases and J by 2 bases, leaving 11 bases between them. CDR3 sequence (DNA): TGTGCCAGCAGTGTCATGCAGGATAACACTGAAGCTTTCTTT. The encoded protein is CASSVMQDNTEAFF.

The chain couples TRBV5-1 to TRBJ2-1; 7 bases fit TRBD1. J lost 15 bases, V lost 0 bases, and 12 bases had no gene match. The CDR3 spans 14 residues. The germline V gene has CDR1 SGHRS and CDR2 YFSETQ. The CDR3 bases are TGCGCCAGCAGCTTGGAGACAGGGCCAACCATACTGTTCTTC. Protein sequence: CASSLETGPTILFF.

The chain carries TRBV11-3 and TRBJ2-1; TRBD2 might be the D (6 bases). V was pared by 1 base and J by 7 bases, with 8 bases between. This CDR3 is built from 13 residues. Per germline, CDR1 SGHNT and CDR2 YENEEA. CDR3 sequence: CASSLAGTNEQFF. DNA for the CDR3: TGTGCCAGCAGCTTAGCGGGGACTAATGAGCAGTTCTTC.

This chain uses TRBV10-3 with TRBJ2-7, with 7 bases identical to TRBD1. Losses at the gene ends were 3 bases for V and 2 bases for J; bases not matched to a gene: 7. The CDR3 contains 15 residues. CDR1 is ENHRY, CDR2 SYGVKD, per germline. Here the CDR3 reads CAISESGTVAYEQYF. DNA of the CDR3: TGTGCCATCAGTGAATCCGGGACAGTAGCCTACGAGCAGTACTTC.